The 8 T cell receptor beta chains in this list originate from one sample, sequenced in a study of beta chain features in type 1 diabetes. Study observations and caveats: In all four CD4+ subsets, TCRB CDR3 length was significantly, moderately reduced in type 1 diabetes.

The study reverse transcribed the entire isolated RNA, so it sequenced expressed TCRB transcripts. Method: immunoSEQ multiplex PCR; TCRdb's copy keeps in-frame clones and lacks some. The sample lists over 40,000 clones; 65% to 80% were seen once. The antigens of these receptors remain unknown. Specimen: Tregs from blood. These receptors all stem from a young man with type 1 diabetes. Some clones in this sample may be carry-over from other donors' samples.

The rearrangement links TRBV5-1 to TRBJ1-1; a weak D match, TRBD1 (5 bases). The CDR3 contains 17 residues. Trimming removed 0 bases from V and 1 base from J, with 16 bases in between. Germline lookup yields CDR1 SGHRS and CDR2 YFSETQ. The CDR3 is CASSLVGRAQSNTEAFF. The CDR3 DNA reads TGCGCCAGCAGCTTGGTAGGCAGGGCGCAATCGAACACTGAAGCTTTCTTT.

Judged by abundance, this clone is medium-sized. V and J are TRBV7-9 and TRBJ2-7; TRBD2 aligns across 12 bases. The ends lost 5 bases at V and 2 bases at J; junction bases unmatched: 4. Germline V lookup: CDR1 SEHNR, CDR2 FQNEAQ (reference sequence). The CDR3 extends over 15 amino acids. CDR3 DNA: TGTGCCAGCAGCCCATGGACTAGCGGGGCCTACGAGCAGTACTTC. The encoded protein is CASSPWTSGAYEQYF.

This chain joins TRBV18 and TRBJ1-1; D gene uncertain. CDR3 size: 13 residues. The V end lost 0 bases, the J end lost 7 bases, and 9 bases lay between the germline ends. CDR1 is KGHSH and CDR2 is LQKENI in the germline V gene. This chain's CDR3 is CASSPPPPDEAFF. The CDR3 DNA reads as TGTGCCAGCTCACCACCCCCCCCAGATGAAGCTTTCTTT.

This rearrangement joins TRBV2 to TRBJ1-3, with TRBD1 matching 7 bases. CDR3 length equals 17 residues. Trimming cost V 3 bases and J 3 bases; bases outside gene matches: 11. Germline CDR1 reads SNHLY; CDR2 reads FYNNEI. The CDR3 region has the DNA TGTGCCAGCAGTGACGCAACCAATACAGGGGTTGGAAACACCATATATTTT. Its translation: CASSDATNTGVGNTIYF.

The chain recombines TRBV7-9 with TRBJ1-3, with 7 nucleotides matching TRBD1. V lost 5 bases to trimming and J lost 4 bases; unmatched junction nucleotides: 2. The germline CDR1 and CDR2 sequences are SEHNR and FQNEAQ (reference sequence). CDR3 length equals 13 residues. Written as DNA, the CDR3 is TGTGCCAGCAGCCGGACAGGCGGAAACACCATATATTTT. Protein sequence: CASSRTGGNTIYF.

This chain uses TRBV10-3 with TRBJ2-1, with 8 bases matching TRBD2. V lost 6 bases, J lost 6 bases, and 13 bases stayed unmatched. This CDR3 is built from 16 residues. From germline, CDR1 is ENHRY and CDR2 SYGVKD. CDR3 in DNA: TGTGCCATCAGGGACGCTACCTCGCGGGGGGTCAATGAGCAGTTCTTC. Translated: CAIRDATSRGVNEQFF.

As DNA, the CDR3 is TGCAGCGTTGAAGACATTTCAAGTCGGGAGACCCAGTACTTC. Residues: CSVEDISSRETQYF. The rearrangement joins TRBV29-1 to TRBJ2-5; the D is unclear. Trimming took off 0 bases at V and 5 bases at J, with 13 bases between the two ends. The CDR3 spans 14 residues. Germline CDR1 SQVTM, CDR2 ANQGSEA.

The chain couples TRBV25-1 to TRBJ1-2; a possible D gene is TRBD1 (5 bases). The germline V gene has CDR1 MGHDK and CDR2 SYGVNS. CDR3 length: 13 residues. V was clipped by 7 bases and J by 7 bases, with 16 bases between them. This chain's CDR3 is CASTRDGTRGYTF. The CDR3 DNA follows: TGTGCCAGCACCCGGGACGGGACTCGTGGCTACACCTTC.